One sample yielded the 27 T cell receptor beta chains listed below, sequenced in a study of cytomegalovirus exposure and HLA in healthy donors. In the PCR, 60 Vbeta and 13 Jbeta primers were used. Data came from immunoSEQ multiplex PCR; TCRdb stores just in-frame clones and leaves some out. In the table there are some 130,000 clones, roughly 78% of which are singletons. Source material: PBMCs. The receptors derive from a man in his forties in good health and CMV-seropositive.

The chain joins TRBV7-6 to TRBJ2-1, with 9 bases aligning to TRBD2. Germline V gene lookup returns CDR1 SGHVS and CDR2 FNYEAQ. There are 15 residues in the CDR3. The V segment lost 6 bases and the J segment 7 bases; nucleotides outside the gene matches: 10. The CDR3 coding sequence is TGTGCCAGCAGTCGTTTAGCGGGAGCTGAGAATGAGCAGTTCTTC. Encoded protein: CASSRLAGAENEQFF.

This clone was seen only once. The V and J genes are TRBV7-6 and TRBJ1-1; D unresolved. The germline V gene encodes CDR1 SGHVS and CDR2 FNYEAQ. The length of the CDR3 is 15 residues. V was trimmed by 3 bases and J by 5 bases, leaving 16 bases between them. The CDR3 region is CASSFGTASFTEAFF. The CDR3 DNA sequence: TGTGCCAGCAGCTTTGGCACAGCCTCGTTTACTGAAGCTTTCTTT. The whole variable domain, filled in from reference TRBV7-6 and TRBJ1-1, reads GAGVSQSPRYKVTKRGQDVALRCDPISGHVSLYWYRQALGQGPEFLTYFNYEAQQDKSGLPNDRFSAERPEGSISTLTIQRTEQRDSAMYRCASSFGTASFTEAFFGQGTRLTVV.

The chain couples TRBV27 to TRBJ2-1, with D perhaps TRBD2 (5 bases). The germline V gene encodes CDR1 MNHEY and CDR2 SMNVEV (reference sequence). With 6 bases removed from V and 0 bases from J, the gap between germline ends came to 18 bases. The CDR3 is 17 residues long. For the CDR3, the DNA is TGTGCCAGCAGAACCTTACTAGGGTCGCACTCCTACAATGAGCAGTTCTTC. Its translation is CASRTLLGSHSYNEQFF.

The chain employs TRBV7-6 and TRBJ2-7, with TRBD1 as a possible D gene (6 bases). The CDR3 totals 14 residues. The germline V gene has CDR1 SGHVS and CDR2 FNYEAQ. V shed 2 bases and J shed 4 bases, with 12 bases lying between them. CDR3 loop: CASSLPEQGYEQYF. The CDR3 bases are TGTGCCAGCAGCTTACCAGAACAGGGTTACGAGCAGTACTTC.

The table lists this clone with a count of one. The chain uses TRBV5-4 and TRBJ2-1; the match to TRBD1 covers 9 bases. With V trimmed by 3 bases and J by 8 bases, 9 bases remained unmatched. This CDR3 is built from 15 residues. Germline CDR1 SGHNT, CDR2 YYREEE (reference sequence). Written as DNA, the CDR3 is TGTGCCAGCAGCTCCTGGACAGGGGAGGCCCATGAGCAGTTCTTC. Protein: CASSSWTGEAHEQFF.

J is TRBJ2-5 and V is TRBV19; 7 nucleotides line up with TRBD1. The V gene end was trimmed by 5 bases and the J gene end by 5 bases; junction bases not matched to a gene: 5. The germline V gene has CDR1 LNHDA and CDR2 SQIVND (reference sequence). The CDR3 has 13 residues. CDR3 nucleotides: TGTGCCAGTAGTCCGACAGGGCGGGAGACCCAGTACTTC. Translated: CASSPTGRETQYF. The full variable domain, with the rest looked up from reference TRBV19 and TRBJ2-5, is DGGITQSPKYLFRKEGQNVTLSCEQNLNHDAMYWYRQDPGQGLRLIYYSQIVNDFQKGDIAEGYSVSREKKESFPLTVTSAQKNPTAFYLCASSPTGRETQYFGPGTRLLVL.

The J gene is TRBJ2-3, the V gene TRBV5-1; D is uncertain. CDR3 length: 12 amino acids. The V and J ends lost 4 bases and 5 bases respectively, with 8 bases between them. Germline V gives CDR1 SGHRS, CDR2 YFSETQ. The CDR3 coding sequence is TGCGCCAGCAGCACTTCAGGAGATACGCAGTATTTT. It translates to CASSTSGDTQYF.

This chain links TRBV2 with TRBJ1-3, with D possibly TRBD1 on 5 matching bases. The V gene's germline CDR1 is SNHLY and CDR2 FYNNEI. The length of the CDR3 is 14 residues. The V end was cut by 7 bases, the J end by 6 bases, with 16 bases between. For the CDR3, the DNA is TGTGCCAGCACTACGGGGGTTCTTGAAAACACCATATATTTT. This encodes CASTTGVLENTIYF.

In this sample, this clone turned up a few times. V gene TRBV30 combines with J gene TRBJ2-1; TRBD2 matches 12 bases. This CDR3 has 15 amino acids. Germline CDR1 GTSNPN, CDR2 SVGIG (reference sequence). V lost 4 bases to trimming and J lost 4 bases; unmatched junction nucleotides: 5. The CDR3 DNA follows: TGTGCCTGGACCTCGGGACTAGCGGGTTACAATGAGCAGTTCTTC. Protein: CAWTSGLAGYNEQFF.

This chain connects TRBV6-6 to TRBJ2-5; 10 nucleotides match TRBD1. V was clipped by 5 bases and J by 5 bases; unmatched bases: 8. From germline, CDR1 is MNHNY and CDR2 SVGAGI (reference sequence). The CDR3 covers 15 residues. CDR3 residues: CASSNRDRGEETQYF. The CDR3 coding sequence is TGTGCCAGCAGTAACCGGGACAGGGGAGAGGAGACCCAGTACTTC.

This clone was picked up a small number of times. CDR3 region: CASSYILGLYNEQFF. Here the CDR3 DNA reads TGTGCCAGCAGTTATATCCTAGGCCTCTACAATGAGCAGTTCTTC. This chain joins TRBV6-5 and TRBJ2-1, with D unclear. Deletions cut 3 bases from V and 3 bases from J, with 12 bases between. Germline V gives CDR1 MNHEY, CDR2 SVGAGI. The CDR3 extends over 15 amino acids.

Note on this clone: Distinct nucleotide sequences in the sample also encode this CDR3. The J gene is TRBJ2-5, the V gene TRBV5-4; 10 bases align to TRBD2. Germline lookup yields CDR1 SGHNT and CDR2 YYREEE (reference sequence). CDR3 length equals 15 residues. V trimming: 5 bases; J trimming: 5 bases; junction bases outside the gene matches: 9. The CDR3 region has the DNA TGTGCCAGCAGACCTGCTCTAGCGGGAGTGGAGACCCAGTACTTC. Residues: CASRPALAGVETQYF. Combining the CDR3 with reference TRBV5-4 and TRBJ2-5 gives the whole variable domain ETGVTQSPTHLIKTRGQQVTLRCSSQSGHNTVSWYQQALGQGPQFIFQYYREEENGRGNFPPRFSGLQFPNYSSELNVNALELDDSALYLCASRPALAGVETQYFGPGTRLLVL.

The chain recombines TRBV27 with TRBJ1-6; D may be TRBD1 (6 bases). The germline CDR1 and CDR2 sequences are MNHEY and SMNVEV (reference sequence). This CDR3 has 17 amino acids. Trimming stripped 8 bases from V and 0 bases from J, with 17 bases between. This CDR3 reads CASGLWGRGSYNSPLHF. The CDR3 DNA sequence: TGTGCCAGCGGCCTGTGGGGGCGCGGCTCCTATAATTCACCCCTCCACTTT.

This chain links TRBV5-1 with TRBJ1-4, with 8 positions matching TRBD1. V gave up 0 bases and J gave up 7 bases; unmatched junction bases: 8. The CDR3 runs 16 residues. Per germline, CDR1 SGHRS and CDR2 YFSETQ. CDR3 sequence reads: CASSLASGGLGEKLFF. CDR3 nucleotides: TGCGCCAGCAGCTTGGCTTCAGGGGGCTTGGGTGAAAAACTGTTTTTT.

The chain is built from TRBV5-4 and TRBJ1-6; 10 bases match TRBD1. Trimming removed 3 bases from V and 9 bases from J; junction bases left unmatched: 6. CDR1 and CDR2 from the germline V gene are SGHNT and YYREEE (reference sequence). The CDR3 contains 15 residues. The DNA for the CDR3 is TGTGCCAGCAGCTCCCGGGACAGGGGCACTTCACCCCTCCACTTT. Protein product: CASSSRDRGTSPLHF.

This chain links TRBV7-3 with TRBJ1-1; D remains unclear. Germline V gene sequence: CDR1 SGHTA, CDR2 FQGTGA. The ends were cut back, 1 base at V and 5 bases at J, with 8 bases in the middle. This CDR3 contains 13 residues. This CDR3 is CASSLNWWTEAFF. CDR3 coding DNA: TGTGCCAGCAGCTTAAACTGGTGGACTGAAGCTTTCTTT.

This chain links TRBV18 with TRBJ2-6; 10 bases agree with TRBD1. The CDR3 contains 18 residues. V was pared by 1 base and J by 2 bases, with 5 bases of the junction left unmatched. Germline V lookup: CDR1 KGHSH, CDR2 LQKENI. The CDR3 DNA reads TGTGCCAGCTCACCACTGGGGACAGGGGATACTGGGGCCAACGTCCTGACTTTC. Residues: CASSPLGTGDTGANVLTF.

The V gene is TRBV29-1, the J gene TRBJ2-5; tentatively, D is TRBD2 (6 bases). The V end lost 5 bases, the J end lost 4 bases, and 20 bases lay between the germline ends. Looked up from germline, CDR1 is SQVTM and CDR2 is ANQGSEA. The CDR3 sequence is 15 residues long. The CDR3 protein is CSVSGFLGRGETQYF. The CDR3 DNA is TGCAGCGTTTCGGGGTTCCTAGGGCGGGGAGAGACCCAGTACTTC.

The chain has TRBV9 and TRBJ2-2; unclear D gene. From germline, CDR1 is SGDLS and CDR2 YYNGEE. Trimming pared 4 bases from V and 8 bases from J, leaving 9 bases between. CDR3 size: 12 residues. The CDR3 nucleotides read TGTGCCAGCAGCACTTTTTATGGGGAGCTGTTTTTT. Protein sequence: CASSTFYGELFF.

V and J are TRBV6-6 and TRBJ1-1, with D unclear. Germline V lookup: CDR1 MNHNY, CDR2 SVGAGI (reference sequence). V dropped 2 bases and J dropped 8 bases, with 12 bases sitting between them. The CDR3 loop spans 13 amino acids. The CDR3 here is CASSYPIPSEAFF. CDR3 DNA: TGTGCCAGCAGTTACCCTATTCCGAGCGAAGCTTTCTTT.

The chain employs TRBV18 and TRBJ2-1; 14 bases are shared with TRBD2. Germline V gene lookup returns CDR1 KGHSH and CDR2 LQKENI. The trim removed 6 bases at V and 8 bases at J, leaving 9 bases unmatched. CDR3 length: 16 amino acids. The CDR3 bases are TGTGCCAGCTCCCGCCCCGGGACTAGCGGGAGCGATGAGCAGTTCTTC. This sequence encodes CASSRPGTSGSDEQFF.

The genes are TRBV28 and TRBJ2-2; 10 bases match TRBD2. The CDR3 loop spans 21 amino acids. Germline assignment: CDR1 MDHEN and CDR2 SYDVKM. V was pared by 6 bases and J by 0 bases, with 19 bases of the junction left unmatched. CDR3 loop: CASRRLAGDPNVPTNTGELFF. For the CDR3, the DNA is TGTGCCAGCAGGCGGCTAGCGGGAGACCCGAACGTTCCAACGAACACCGGGGAGCTGTTTTTT.

J is TRBJ2-5 and V is TRBV28, with 7 bases matching TRBD1. CDR1 and CDR2 from the germline V gene are MDHEN and SYDVKM. The V and J ends lost 2 bases and 2 bases, in that order; junction bases with no gene match: 5. The CDR3 has 15 amino acids. The CDR3 nucleotides are TGTGCCAGCAGTTTAGAGGGACAGTCTCAAGAGACCCAGTACTTC. Its translation is CASSLEGQSQETQYF.

The chain has TRBV5-5 and TRBJ2-4, with D perhaps matching TRBD2 (5 bases). Trimming cost V 4 bases and J 3 bases, with 20 bases left between them. CDR1 is SGHKS, CDR2 YYEKEE, per germline (reference sequence). This CDR3 has 17 residues. The CDR3, as DNA: TGTGCCAGCAGCCCGCGGGCAGAGAGGATGAACAAAAACATTCAGTACTTC. Amino acids: CASSPRAERMNKNIQYF.

The chain links TRBV11-2 to TRBJ2-5; 10 bases line up with TRBD2. Germline-derived CDR1 and CDR2 are SGHAT and FQNNGV. After removal of 8 bases from V and 5 bases from J, the junction contained 14 bases not matched to a gene. The CDR3 contains 16 residues. CDR3 loop: CASGESGRAGGETQYF. In DNA, the CDR3 is TGTGCCAGCGGCGAGAGCGGGAGGGCCGGGGGTGAGACCCAGTACTTC.

This clone appeared a few times. CDR3 protein: CASSGNRGETQYF. CDR3 coding DNA: TGTGCCAGCAGCGGCAACAGGGGGGAGACCCAGTACTTC. The chain couples TRBV2 to TRBJ2-5; 8 bases are a match to TRBD1. The CDR3 length is 13 residues. CDR1 and CDR2 (germline): SNHLY, FYNNEI. V lost 6 bases to trimming and J lost 5 bases; unmatched junction nucleotides: 5. Drawing the rest from reference TRBV2 and TRBJ2-5, the complete variable domain is EPEVTQTPSHQVTQMGQEVILRCVPISNHLYFYWYRQILGQKVEFLVSFYNNEISEKSEIFDDQFSVERPDGSNFTLKIRSTKLEDSAMYFCASSGNRGETQYFGPGTRLLVL.

The chain carries TRBV19 and TRBJ2-1; the D gene is possibly TRBD2 (5 bases). Germline CDR1 reads LNHDA; CDR2 reads SQIVND (reference sequence). This CDR3 is built from 15 residues. Trimming took off 1 base at V and 6 bases at J, with 13 bases between the two ends. The CDR3, as DNA: TGTGCCAGTAGTATAGCTTCCCTAGCCTCCAATGAGCAGTTCTTC. Translated: CASSIASLASNEQFF.